The table lists the clone carrying this T cell receptor (beta chain) with a few counts. The source of the sample is a study of cytomegalovirus exposure and HLA in healthy donors. PCR involved 60 Vbeta and 13 Jbeta primers. Only in-frame clones appear in the TCRdb table, and some are missing; sequencing was by immunoSEQ multiplex PCR. The data contain some 140,000 clones, 70% to 85% of them singletons. Sequenced input: PBMCs. The sequence was collected from a man aged 40-55 years in good health and CMV-seropositive.

The chain's CDR3 is CAISELQGSYEQYF. CDR3 DNA sequence: TGTGCCATCAGTGAATTGCAGGGCTCCTACGAGCAGTACTTC. The chain is built from TRBV10-3 and TRBJ2-7, with D possibly matching TRBD1 (5 bases). The V end was cut by 3 bases, the J end by 0 bases, with 9 bases between. The CDR3 runs 14 residues. The germline CDR1 and CDR2 sequences are ENHRY and SYGVKD.